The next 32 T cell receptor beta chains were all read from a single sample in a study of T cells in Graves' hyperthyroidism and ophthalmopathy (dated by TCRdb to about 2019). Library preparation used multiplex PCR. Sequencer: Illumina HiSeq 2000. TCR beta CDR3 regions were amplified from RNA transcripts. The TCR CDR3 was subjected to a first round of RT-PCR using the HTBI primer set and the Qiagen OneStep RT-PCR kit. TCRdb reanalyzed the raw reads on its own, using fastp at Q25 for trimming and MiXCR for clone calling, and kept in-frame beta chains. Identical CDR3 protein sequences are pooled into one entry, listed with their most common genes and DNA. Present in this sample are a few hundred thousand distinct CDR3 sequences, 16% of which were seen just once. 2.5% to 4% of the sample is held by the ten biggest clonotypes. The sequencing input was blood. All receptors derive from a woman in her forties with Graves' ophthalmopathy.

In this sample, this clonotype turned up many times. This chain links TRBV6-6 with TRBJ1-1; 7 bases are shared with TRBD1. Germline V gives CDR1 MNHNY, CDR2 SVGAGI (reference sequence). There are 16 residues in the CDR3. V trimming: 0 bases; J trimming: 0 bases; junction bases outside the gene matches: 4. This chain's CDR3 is CASSYSDRTMNTEAFF. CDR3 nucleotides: TGTGCCAGCAGTTACTCGGACAGGACCATGAACACTGAAGCTTTCTTT.

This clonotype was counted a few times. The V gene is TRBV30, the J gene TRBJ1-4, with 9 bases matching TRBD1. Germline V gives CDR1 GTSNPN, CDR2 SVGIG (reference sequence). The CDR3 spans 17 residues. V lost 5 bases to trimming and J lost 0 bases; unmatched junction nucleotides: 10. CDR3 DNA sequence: TGTGCCTGGTCATTTCCGGGACAGGGCGCAACTAATGAAAAACTGTTTTTT. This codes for CAWSFPGQGATNEKLFF.

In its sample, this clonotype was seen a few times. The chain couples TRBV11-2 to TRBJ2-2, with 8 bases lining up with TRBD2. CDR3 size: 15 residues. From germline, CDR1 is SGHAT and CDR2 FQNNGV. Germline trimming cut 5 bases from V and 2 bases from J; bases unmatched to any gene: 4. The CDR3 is CASSPLADNTGELFF. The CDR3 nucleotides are TGTGCCAGCAGCCCACTAGCGGATAACACCGGGGAGCTGTTTTTT.

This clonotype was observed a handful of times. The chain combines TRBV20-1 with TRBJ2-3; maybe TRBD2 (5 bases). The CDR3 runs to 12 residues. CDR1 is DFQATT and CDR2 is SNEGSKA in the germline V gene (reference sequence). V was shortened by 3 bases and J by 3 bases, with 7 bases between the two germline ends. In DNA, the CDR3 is TGCAGTGCTAGCGGGGAGACAGATACGCAGTATTTT. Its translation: CSASGETDTQYF.

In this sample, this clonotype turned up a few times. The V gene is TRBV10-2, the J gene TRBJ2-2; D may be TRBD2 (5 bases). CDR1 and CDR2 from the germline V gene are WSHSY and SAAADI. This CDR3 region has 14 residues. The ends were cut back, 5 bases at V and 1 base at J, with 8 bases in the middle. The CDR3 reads CASSPSMNTGELFF. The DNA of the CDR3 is TGCGCCAGCAGTCCTAGCATGAACACCGGGGAGCTGTTTTTT.

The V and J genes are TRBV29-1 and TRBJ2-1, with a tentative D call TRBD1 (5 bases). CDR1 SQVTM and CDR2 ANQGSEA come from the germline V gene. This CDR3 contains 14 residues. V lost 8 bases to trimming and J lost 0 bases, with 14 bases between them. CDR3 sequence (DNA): TGCAGCCTAAAGGACACGAGCTCCTACAATGAGCAGTTCTTC. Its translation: CSLKDTSSYNEQFF.

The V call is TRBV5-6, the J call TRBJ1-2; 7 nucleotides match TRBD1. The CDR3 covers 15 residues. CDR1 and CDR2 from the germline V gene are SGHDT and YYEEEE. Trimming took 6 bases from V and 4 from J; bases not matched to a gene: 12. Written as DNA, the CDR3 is TGTGCCAGCAACCCGAGGGACAGTCGACCCTATGGCTACACCTTC. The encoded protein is CASNPRDSRPYGYTF.

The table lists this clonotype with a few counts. CDR3 DNA sequence: TGTGCCAGCAGTTACACTTACCAAGAGACCCAGTACTTC. This encodes CASSYTYQETQYF. The chain combines TRBV6-5 with TRBJ2-5; D is ambiguous. The V gene lost 2 bases and the J gene lost 0 bases, with 4 bases spanning the gap. The CDR3 runs 13 residues. The germline V gene has CDR1 MNHEY and CDR2 SVGAGI.

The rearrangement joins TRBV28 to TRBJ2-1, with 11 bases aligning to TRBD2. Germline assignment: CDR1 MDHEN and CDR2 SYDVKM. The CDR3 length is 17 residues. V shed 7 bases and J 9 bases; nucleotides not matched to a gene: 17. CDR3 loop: CASTTSLLAGDYGEQFF. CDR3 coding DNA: TGTGCCAGCACCACTTCTCTACTAGCGGGAGATTACGGTGAGCAGTTCTTC.

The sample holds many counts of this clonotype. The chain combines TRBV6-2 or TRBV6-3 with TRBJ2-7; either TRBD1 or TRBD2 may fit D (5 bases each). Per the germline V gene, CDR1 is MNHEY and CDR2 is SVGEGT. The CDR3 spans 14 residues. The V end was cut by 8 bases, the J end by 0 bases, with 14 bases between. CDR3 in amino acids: CASHRDGFSYEQYF. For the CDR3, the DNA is TGTGCCAGCCACCGGGACGGGTTCTCCTACGAGCAGTACTTC.

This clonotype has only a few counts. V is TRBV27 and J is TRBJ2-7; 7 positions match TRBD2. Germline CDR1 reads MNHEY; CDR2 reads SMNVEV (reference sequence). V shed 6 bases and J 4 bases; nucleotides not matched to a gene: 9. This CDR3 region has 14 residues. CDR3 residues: CASSWGGGTYEQYF. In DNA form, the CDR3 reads TGTGCCAGCAGCTGGGGGGGGGGAACTTACGAGCAGTACTTC.

CDR3 coding DNA: TGCGCCAGCAGCTTGGATCGGGGGGCAAAGGATGGCTACACCTTC. This sequence encodes CASSLDRGAKDGYTF. This chain uses TRBV5-1 with TRBJ1-2; D is possibly TRBD1 (6 bases). Germline CDR1 is SGHRS and CDR2 is YFSETQ. V was shortened by 0 bases and J by 6 bases, with 15 bases between the two germline ends. The CDR3 has 15 amino acids. Using reference TRBV5-1 and TRBJ1-2 for the parts outside the CDR3, the full variable domain is KAGVTQTPRYLIKTRGQQVTLSCSPISGHRSVSWYQQTPGQGLQFLFEYFSETQRNKGNFPGRFSGRQFSNSRSEMNVSTLELGDSALYLCASSLDRGAKDGYTFGSGTRLTVV.

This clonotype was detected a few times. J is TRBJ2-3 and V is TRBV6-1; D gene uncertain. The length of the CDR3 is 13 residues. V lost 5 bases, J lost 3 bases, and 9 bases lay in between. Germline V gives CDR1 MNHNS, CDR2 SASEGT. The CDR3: CASSRLVTDTQYF. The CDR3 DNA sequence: TGTGCCAGCAGTAGGTTGGTGACAGATACGCAGTATTTT.

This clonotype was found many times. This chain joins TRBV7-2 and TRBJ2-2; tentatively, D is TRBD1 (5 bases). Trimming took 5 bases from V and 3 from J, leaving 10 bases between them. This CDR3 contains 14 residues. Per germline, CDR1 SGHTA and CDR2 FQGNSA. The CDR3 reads CASSPGMDTGELFF. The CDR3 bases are TGTGCCAGCAGCCCAGGGATGGACACCGGGGAGCTGTTTTTT.

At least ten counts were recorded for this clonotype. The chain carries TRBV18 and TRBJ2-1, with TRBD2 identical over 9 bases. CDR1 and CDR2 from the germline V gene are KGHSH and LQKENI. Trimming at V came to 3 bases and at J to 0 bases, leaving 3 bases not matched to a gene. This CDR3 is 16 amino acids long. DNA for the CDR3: TGTGCCAGCTCACCTAGTAGCGGGAGCTCCTACAATGAGCAGTTCTTC. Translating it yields CASSPSSGSSYNEQFF.

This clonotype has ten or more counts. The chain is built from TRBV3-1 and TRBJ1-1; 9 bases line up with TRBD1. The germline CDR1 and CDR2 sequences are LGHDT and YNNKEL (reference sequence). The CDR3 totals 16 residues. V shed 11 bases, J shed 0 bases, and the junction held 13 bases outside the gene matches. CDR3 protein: CADQGQGLPVNTEAFF. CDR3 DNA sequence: TGTGCCGACCAAGGACAGGGGCTTCCTGTGAACACTGAAGCTTTCTTT.

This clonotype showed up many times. The CDR3 DNA reads TGTGCCAGCAGCCAAGATCAGAGGTCCTACAATGAGCAGTTCTTC. It encodes CASSQDQRSYNEQFF. This chain links TRBV3-1 with TRBJ2-1, with D hard to call. The V gene's germline CDR1 is LGHDT and CDR2 YNNKEL (reference sequence). Trimming pared 0 bases from V and 1 base from J, leaving 7 bases between. There are 15 residues in the CDR3.

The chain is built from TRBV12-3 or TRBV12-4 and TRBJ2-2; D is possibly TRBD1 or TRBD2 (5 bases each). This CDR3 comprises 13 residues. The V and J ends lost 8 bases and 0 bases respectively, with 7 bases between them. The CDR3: CASGTSNTGELFF. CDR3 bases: TGTGCCAGCGGGACGTCGAACACCGGGGAGCTGTTTTTT.

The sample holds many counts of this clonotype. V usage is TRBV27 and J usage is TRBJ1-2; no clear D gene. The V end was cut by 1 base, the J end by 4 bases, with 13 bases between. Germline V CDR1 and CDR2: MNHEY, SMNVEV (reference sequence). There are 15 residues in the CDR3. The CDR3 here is CASSLYAPTLYGYTF. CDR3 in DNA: TGTGCCAGCAGTTTATATGCTCCAACCCTCTATGGCTACACCTTC.

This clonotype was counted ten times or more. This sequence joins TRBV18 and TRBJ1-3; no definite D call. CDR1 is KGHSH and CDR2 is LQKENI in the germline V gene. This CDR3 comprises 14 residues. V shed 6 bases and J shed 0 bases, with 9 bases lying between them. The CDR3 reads CASSTAISGNTIYF. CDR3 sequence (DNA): TGTGCCAGCTCTACGGCCATCTCTGGAAACACCATATATTTT.

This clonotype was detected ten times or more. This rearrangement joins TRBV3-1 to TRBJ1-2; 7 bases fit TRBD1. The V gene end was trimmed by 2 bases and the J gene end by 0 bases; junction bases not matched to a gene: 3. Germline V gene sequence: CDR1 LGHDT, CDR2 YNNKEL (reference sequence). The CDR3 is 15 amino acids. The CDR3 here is CASSQRDRANYGYTF. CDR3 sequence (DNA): TGTGCCAGCAGCCAAAGGGACAGAGCTAACTATGGCTACACCTTC.

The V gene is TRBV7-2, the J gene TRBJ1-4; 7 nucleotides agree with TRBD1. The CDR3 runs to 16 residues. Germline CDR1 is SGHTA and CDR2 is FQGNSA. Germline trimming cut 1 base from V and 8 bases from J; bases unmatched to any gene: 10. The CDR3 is CASSLVGGQHGEKLFF. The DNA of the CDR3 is TGTGCCAGCAGCTTAGTCGGGGGACAGCACGGGGAAAAACTGTTTTTT.

The CDR3 DNA reads as TGTGCCAGCAGTTTCCTCAGTAGACAAGAGACCCAGTACTTC. Translated, it gives CASSFLSRQETQYF. The rearrangement joins TRBV12-3 or TRBV12-4 to TRBJ2-5; D unresolved. The CDR3 is made up of 14 amino acids. The V gene lost 3 bases and the J gene lost 2 bases, with 10 bases spanning the gap.

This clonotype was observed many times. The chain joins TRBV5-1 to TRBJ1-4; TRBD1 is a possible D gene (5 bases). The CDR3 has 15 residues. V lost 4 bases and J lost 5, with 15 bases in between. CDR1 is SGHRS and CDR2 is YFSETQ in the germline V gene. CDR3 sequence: CASSRGWGMNEKLFF. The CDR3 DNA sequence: TGCGCCAGCAGCCGAGGCTGGGGGATGAATGAAAAACTGTTTTTT. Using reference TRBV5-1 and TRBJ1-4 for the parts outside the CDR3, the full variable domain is KAGVTQTPRYLIKTRGQQVTLSCSPISGHRSVSWYQQTPGQGLQFLFEYFSETQRNKGNFPGRFSGRQFSNSRSEMNVSTLELGDSALYLCASSRGWGMNEKLFFGSGTQLSVL.

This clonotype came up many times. DNA of the CDR3: TGTGCCAGCAGCACAGGGGACGGCCGGACGCAGTATTTT. Translating it yields CASSTGDGRTQYF. The J gene is TRBJ2-3, the V gene TRBV7-3, with 7 bases that match TRBD1. Germline CDR1 SGHTA, CDR2 FQGTGA. The CDR3 runs to 13 residues. The V and J ends lost 5 bases and 9 bases, in that order; junction bases with no gene match: 8.

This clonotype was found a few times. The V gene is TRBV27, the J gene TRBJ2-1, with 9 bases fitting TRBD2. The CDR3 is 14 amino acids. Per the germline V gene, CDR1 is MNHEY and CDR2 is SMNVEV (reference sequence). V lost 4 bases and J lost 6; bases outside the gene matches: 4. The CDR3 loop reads CASSSQLAGNEQFF. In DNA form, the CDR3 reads TGTGCCAGCAGTTCCCAACTAGCGGGCAATGAGCAGTTCTTC.

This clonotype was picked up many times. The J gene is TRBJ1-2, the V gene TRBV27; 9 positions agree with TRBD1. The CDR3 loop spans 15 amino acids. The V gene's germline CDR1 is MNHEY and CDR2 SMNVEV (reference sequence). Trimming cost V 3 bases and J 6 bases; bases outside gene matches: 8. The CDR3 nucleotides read TGTGCCAGCAGTTTGGCCGGACAGGGGCGGCATGGCTACACCTTC. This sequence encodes CASSLAGQGRHGYTF.

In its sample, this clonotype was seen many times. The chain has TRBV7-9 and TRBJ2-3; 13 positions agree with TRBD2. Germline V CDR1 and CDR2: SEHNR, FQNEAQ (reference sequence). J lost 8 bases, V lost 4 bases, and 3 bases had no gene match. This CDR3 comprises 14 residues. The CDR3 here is CASSSGLAGSTQYF. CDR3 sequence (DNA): TGTGCCAGCAGCTCGGGACTAGCGGGAAGTACGCAGTATTTT. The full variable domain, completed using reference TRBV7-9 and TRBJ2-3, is DTGVSQNPRHKITKRGQNVTFRCDPISEHNRLYWYRQTLGQGPEFLTYFQNEAQLEKSRLLSDRFSAERPKGSFSTLEIQRTEQGDSAMYLCASSSGLAGSTQYFGPGTRLTVL.

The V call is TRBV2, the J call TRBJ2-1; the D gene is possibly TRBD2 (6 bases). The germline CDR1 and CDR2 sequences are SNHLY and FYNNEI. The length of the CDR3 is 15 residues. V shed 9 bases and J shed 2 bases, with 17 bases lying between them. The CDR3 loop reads CASSHVSGPYNEQFF. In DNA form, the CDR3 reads TGTGCCAGTAGCCACGTTAGCGGCCCCTACAATGAGCAGTTCTTC.

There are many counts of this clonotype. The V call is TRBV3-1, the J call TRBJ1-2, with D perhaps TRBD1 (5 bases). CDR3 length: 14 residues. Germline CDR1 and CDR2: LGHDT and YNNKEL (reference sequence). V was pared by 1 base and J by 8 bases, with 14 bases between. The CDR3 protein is CASSQAPTGQGYTF. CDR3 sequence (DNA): TGTGCCAGCAGCCAAGCCCCTACGGGGCAAGGCTACACCTTC.

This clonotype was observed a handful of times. CDR3 sequence: CASTDPGRNYEQYF. The DNA of the CDR3 is TGTGCCAGCACCGACCCCGGACGGAACTACGAGCAGTACTTC. The V call is TRBV6-2 or TRBV6-3, the J call TRBJ2-7; no definite D call. This CDR3 spans 14 amino acids. V lost 7 bases to trimming and J lost 3 bases, with 16 bases between them. Germline CDR1 reads MNHEY; CDR2 reads SVGEGT.

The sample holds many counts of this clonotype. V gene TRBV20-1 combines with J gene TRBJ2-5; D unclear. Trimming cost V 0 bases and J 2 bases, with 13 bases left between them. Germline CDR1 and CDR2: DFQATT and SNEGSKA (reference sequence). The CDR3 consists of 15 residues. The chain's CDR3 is CSARDRVLPQETQYF. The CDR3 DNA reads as TGCAGTGCTAGAGATAGGGTCCTCCCTCAAGAGACCCAGTACTTC.